This paragraph covers one T cell receptor (beta chain) sequence. What it binds is unknown. This sample stems from a study of memory CD4+ T cells and cytomegalovirus serostatus. Study overall: Healthy Belgian adult donors included about nine CMV-positive and more than 20 CMV-negative people. Study-wide findings and caveats: CMV serostatus prediction reached median AUC about 0.95, or 0.9 with US-trained model. Of 150 to 200 reported CMV TCRbeta sequences, under 70 were found in memory CD4+ repertoires. Suggested: most of the CMV-linked TCR signature lies in CD4+ memory cells.

The sort gate was single viable CD3+CD4+CD8-CD45RO+ cells for memory CD4+ T cells. The germline V and J ends were trimmed by 2 bases and 5 bases, with 7 bases remaining between them. CDR3 size: 13 residues. Germline V gene data show CDR1 as KGHSH and CDR2 as LQKENI. Method: immunoSEQ multiplex PCR; TCRdb's copy keeps in-frame clones and lacks some. The repertoire holds some 73,000 clones, with roughly 80% as singletons. The sequence derives from an adult in good health and CMV-seropositive. Sequences were obtained from memory CD4+ T cells from blood. V usage is TRBV18 and J usage is TRBJ1-5; D gene ambiguous. CDR3 sequence (DNA): TGTGCCAGCTCACCAGAGAGGGATCAGCCCCAGCATTTT. Its translation: CASSPERDQPQHF.